This TCR beta chain is from a study of Graves' ophthalmopathy and Graves' hyperthyroidism. Germline V CDR1 and CDR2: MGHRA, YSYEKL. Trimming took 0 bases from V and 7 from J, leaving 10 bases between them. The CDR3 covers 13 residues. Notes on this clonotype: Its antigen is as yet unknown.

The authors amplified TCR beta CDR3 regions, and they did so from RNA transcripts for repertoire sequencing. RT-PCR was first run with HTBI primers, then multiplex PCR in a second round. One entry per CDR3 protein results from TCRdb running MiXCR on the multiplex PCR reads. The sample shows approximately 1.2 million distinct CDR3 sequences, about two fifths of them seen only once. Other autoimmune diseases, uncontrolled infections, pregnancy or lactation excluded patients from enrollment. General study points: In separating ophthalmopathy from stable hyperthyroidism, a 13-signature model achieved 85% to 90% sensitivity and 70% to 83% specificity.

What was sequenced was peripheral blood or thyroid tissue (not recorded which). This chain connects TRBV4-1 to TRBJ2-7; D remains ambiguous. The clonotype comes from an adult man with Graves' hyperthyroidism. The chain's CDR3 is CASSQDEGWEQYF. Written as DNA, the CDR3 is TGCGCCAGCAGCCAAGATGAAGGGTGGGAGCAGTACTTC.